Ten or more counts support the clone carrying this T cell receptor (beta chain). All patients were untreated before thyroid surgery. The CDR3 length is 13 residues. In germline, CDR1 is KGHSH, CDR2 LQKENI. V was shortened by 3 bases and J by 4 bases, with 7 bases between the two germline ends. MiXCR reprocessed the PCR reads for TCRdb. Of approximately 20,000 clones listed, roughly an eighth are singletons. This entry belongs to a study of metastatic and nonmetastatic thyroid tumors. Sample: blood. This receptor was identified in a female donor with papillary thyroid cancer or a benign thyroid nodule (not recorded which). Some clones in this sample may be carry-over from other donors' samples. V and J are TRBV18 and TRBJ1-3, with a weak D call TRBD1 (6 bases). This CDR3 reads CASSPGQGNTIYF. The CDR3 region has the DNA TGTGCCAGCTCACCCGGACAGGGAAACACCATATATTTT. Together with reference TRBV18 and TRBJ1-3, the CDR3 gives the full variable domain: NAGVMQNPRHLVRRRGQEARLRCSPMKGHSHVYWYRQLPEEGLKFMVYLQKENIIDESGMPKERFSAEFPKEGPSILRIQQVVRGDSAAYFCASSPGQGNTIYFGEGSWLTVV.